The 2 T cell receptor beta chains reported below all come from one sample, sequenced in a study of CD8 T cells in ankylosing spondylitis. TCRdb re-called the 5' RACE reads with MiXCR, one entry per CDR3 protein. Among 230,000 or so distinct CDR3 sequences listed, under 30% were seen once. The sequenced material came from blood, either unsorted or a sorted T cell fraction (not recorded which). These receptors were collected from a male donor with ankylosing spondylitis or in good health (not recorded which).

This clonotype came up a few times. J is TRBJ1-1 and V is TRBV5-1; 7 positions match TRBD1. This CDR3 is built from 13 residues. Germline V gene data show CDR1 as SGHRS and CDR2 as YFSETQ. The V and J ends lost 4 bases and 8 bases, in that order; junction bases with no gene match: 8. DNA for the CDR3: TGCGCCAGCAGCCTAGGGACAGACCAAGAAGCTTTCTTT. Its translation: CASSLGTDQEAFF.

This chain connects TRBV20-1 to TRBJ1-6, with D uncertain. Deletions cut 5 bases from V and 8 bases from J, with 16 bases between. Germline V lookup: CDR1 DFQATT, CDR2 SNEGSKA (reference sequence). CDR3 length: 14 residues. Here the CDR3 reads CSAGPWGSDSPLHF. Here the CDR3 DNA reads TGCAGTGCTGGTCCGTGGGGTTCGGATTCACCCCTCCACTTT.